Given below is one T cell receptor beta chain in context. The antigen is unknown. A read error may produce the germline difference seen at one junction end. Only in-frame clones appear in the TCRdb table, and some are missing; sequencing was by immunoSEQ multiplex PCR. The sample lists around 43,000 clones; more than 70% were seen once. The CDR3 runs 13 residues. Germline V lookup: CDR1 LNHNV, CDR2 YYDKDF (reference sequence). This sample was included in a study of OX40 agonist ivuxolimab in advanced cancers. On the study more broadly: An anti-OX40 (CD134) antibody with agonistic activity, ivuxolimab, was administered to patients.

Regarding the study as a whole: The mean number of expanded clones was higher in CD8+ T cells than in CD4+. Patients who responded partially at 0.1-3.0 mg/kg showed clonal expansion ranking among the lowest.

This TCR was sampled from an adult with an advanced solid tumor such as melanoma, head and neck, liver or kidney cancer. The V and J genes are TRBV15 and TRBJ1-4; D call uncertain. The source material was CD4+ or CD8+ T cells sorted from blood, sampled in a trial of the OX40 agonist ivuxolimab. CDR3: CATSRVPNPGPVF. The DNA for the CDR3 is TGTGCCACCAGCAGAGTCCCCAACCCGGGTCCCGTTTTT.